The 24 T cell receptor beta chains in this list originate from one sample, sequenced in a study of T cell changes during pregnancy in multiple sclerosis. Repertoires were generated with immunoSEQ multiplex PCR, while TCRdb's copy carries only in-frame clones and drops some. The sample lists 38,000 or so clones, roughly 90% occurring once. Sequenced here: CD8+ T cells from peripheral blood mononuclear cells, sampled in the first trimester of pregnancy. The receptors come from a female donor with multiple sclerosis, enrolled in a pregnancy study.

The chain joins TRBV6-5 to TRBJ2-2, with a weak D call TRBD2 (6 bases). The CDR3 spans 14 residues. Trimming took 4 bases from V and 7 from J, leaving 13 bases between them. Germline CDR1 and CDR2: MNHEY and SVGAGI. CDR3 DNA sequence: TGTGCCAGCAGTTTTACCGGGCGGGGCGGGGAGCTGTTTTTT. Its protein product is CASSFTGRGGELFF.

The chain employs TRBV7-3 and TRBJ2-3; D possibly corresponds to TRBD2 (7 bases). The germline V gene encodes CDR1 SGHTA and CDR2 FQGTGA. V was trimmed by 5 bases and J by 4 bases, leaving 16 bases between them. CDR3 size: 15 residues. The CDR3 nucleotides are TGTGCCAGCAGCACCACGGGGGGCCCCCCAGATACGCAGTATTTT. As protein: CASSTTGGPPDTQYF.

The CDR3: CASSSKHGTEQETQYF. The CDR3 DNA sequence: TGCGCCAGCAGCTCAAAACACGGGACAGAGCAAGAGACCCAGTACTTC. The rearrangement uses TRBV5-1 and TRBJ2-5; 7 bases are a match to TRBD1. V shed 3 bases and J 2 bases; nucleotides not matched to a gene: 10. Germline V CDR1 and CDR2: SGHRS, YFSETQ. The CDR3 is made up of 16 amino acids.

J is TRBJ2-3 and V is TRBV6-4; 16 bases agree with TRBD2. The V gene end was trimmed by 6 bases and the J gene end by 6 bases; junction bases not matched to a gene: 6. There are 16 residues in the CDR3. Germline CDR1 MRHNA, CDR2 SNTAGT. CDR3: CASSAGLAGGADTQYF. The CDR3, as DNA: TGTGCCAGCAGCGCGGGACTAGCGGGGGGGGCTGATACGCAGTATTTT.

The V and J genes are TRBV19 and TRBJ2-3; 9 nucleotides agree with TRBD2. Germline CDR1 and CDR2: LNHDA and SQIVND (reference sequence). There are 15 residues in the CDR3. V was pared by 4 bases and J by 1 base, with 3 bases of the junction left unmatched. CDR3 nucleotides: TGTGCCAGTAGTAGCCTAGCGGGGCGCACAGATACGCAGTATTTT. It codes for CASSSLAGRTDTQYF.

This chain uses TRBV5-6 with TRBJ2-1; 9 nucleotides align to TRBD2. This CDR3 comprises 11 residues. Germline values: CDR1 SGHDT, CDR2 YYEEEE. J lost 8 bases, V lost 7 bases, and 1 base had no gene match. CDR3 in amino acids: CASGGRDEQFF. The CDR3, as DNA: TGTGCCAGCGGCGGGAGGGATGAGCAGTTCTTC.

This sequence joins TRBV6-6 and TRBJ1-6, with 7 bases identical to TRBD1. The CDR3 contains 15 residues. With V trimmed by 6 bases and J by 7 bases, 9 bases remained unmatched. Germline V gene lookup returns CDR1 MNHNY and CDR2 SVGAGI (reference sequence). CDR3 region: CASSPGQEWNSPLHF. CDR3 nucleotide sequence: TGTGCCAGCAGCCCTGGACAGGAATGGAATTCACCCCTCCACTTT.

V usage is TRBV29-1 and J usage is TRBJ2-1, with 10 bases fitting TRBD2. The CDR3 covers 16 residues. V shed 4 bases and J 8 bases; nucleotides not matched to a gene: 14. CDR1 is SQVTM, CDR2 ANQGSEA, per germline. CDR3 residues: CSVASSGGPPLHEQFF. The CDR3 DNA reads as TGCAGCGTTGCATCTAGCGGGGGCCCTCCGCTCCATGAGCAGTTCTTC.

The genes are TRBV2 and TRBJ1-3; 12 nucleotides line up with TRBD1. CDR3 length equals 15 residues. Per the germline V gene, CDR1 is SNHLY and CDR2 is FYNNEI. V trimming: 8 bases; J trimming: 1 base; junction bases outside the gene matches: 3. The CDR3 loop is CASGTGGDSGNTIYF. The CDR3 nucleotides read TGTGCCAGCGGGACAGGGGGCGATTCTGGAAACACCATATATTTT.

The chain joins TRBV5-6 to TRBJ1-1; 7 nucleotides align to TRBD1. J lost 0 bases, V lost 1 base, and 6 bases had no gene match. Germline V lookup: CDR1 SGHDT, CDR2 YYEEEE. The CDR3 is made up of 16 amino acids. The CDR3 sequence is CASSLNPTGMNTEAFF. Written as DNA, the CDR3 is TGTGCCAGCAGCTTGAACCCGACAGGGATGAACACTGAAGCTTTCTTT. Drawing the rest from reference TRBV5-6 and TRBJ1-1, the complete variable domain is DAGVTQSPTHLIKTRGQQVTLRCSPKSGHDTVSWYQQALGQGPQFIFQYYEEEERQRGNFPDRFSGHQFPNYSSELNVNALLLGDSALYLCASSLNPTGMNTEAFFGQGTRLTVV.

The rearrangement uses TRBV2 and TRBJ1-5; 7 positions match TRBD1. J was trimmed by 4 bases and V by 7 bases; bases with no gene match: 1. The CDR3 is 12 residues long. Germline assignment: CDR1 SNHLY and CDR2 FYNNEI. The CDR3 loop is CASKQGNQPQHF. CDR3 DNA: TGTGCCAGCAAACAGGGGAATCAGCCCCAGCATTTT.

In this sample, this clone turned up once. This chain joins TRBV27 and TRBJ2-1, with 12 bases fitting TRBD2. Germline loops: CDR1 MNHEY, CDR2 SMNVEV (reference sequence). The CDR3 spans 15 residues. The trim removed 4 bases at V and 2 bases at J, leaving 0 bases unmatched. As DNA, the CDR3 is TGTGCCAGCAGTTCTAGCGGGGGGGCCTACAATGAGCAGTTCTTC. It codes for CASSSSGGAYNEQFF.

The rearrangement links TRBV6-5 to TRBJ2-7, with 8 bases that match TRBD2. The V segment lost 5 bases and the J segment 4 bases; nucleotides outside the gene matches: 10. This CDR3 region has 15 residues. From germline, CDR1 is MNHEY and CDR2 SVGAGI. Here the CDR3 reads CASSNHRGLDYEQYF. The CDR3 nucleotides read TGTGCCAGCAGTAACCACCGGGGACTAGATTACGAGCAGTACTTC.

The J gene is TRBJ2-5, the V gene TRBV27, with TRBD2 as a possible D gene (6 bases). This CDR3 has 16 residues. Trimming stripped 4 bases from V and 0 bases from J, with 15 bases between. Germline CDR1 is MNHEY and CDR2 is SMNVEV (reference sequence). The CDR3 here is CASSSNGLSYQETQYF. The CDR3 nucleotides read TGTGCCAGCAGTTCAAACGGACTATCGTACCAAGAGACCCAGTACTTC.

The rearrangement links TRBV19 to TRBJ1-1; no firm D call. CDR3 length: 12 amino acids. The germline V and J ends were trimmed by 10 bases and 1 base, with 10 bases remaining between them. Germline CDR1 is LNHDA and CDR2 is SQIVND (reference sequence). The CDR3 DNA sequence: TGTGCCACTACTTATGGGAACACTGAAGCTTTCTTT. Protein: CATTYGNTEAFF.

CDR3 loop: CASSWGQEWENTEAFF. The CDR3 region has the DNA TGTGCCAGCAGCTGGGGCCAGGAATGGGAGAACACTGAAGCTTTCTTT. The chain combines TRBV13 with TRBJ1-1, with TRBD1 as a possible D gene (5 bases). Germline-derived CDR1 and CDR2 are PRHDT and FYEKMQ (reference sequence). V gave up 4 bases and J gave up 1 base, with 16 bases separating them. CDR3 size: 16 residues.

The chain combines TRBV29-1 with TRBJ2-6; 7 bases agree with TRBD2. The trim removed 4 bases at V and 3 bases at J, leaving 9 bases unmatched. In germline, CDR1 is SQVTM, CDR2 ANQGSEA. The CDR3 contains 16 residues. This chain's CDR3 is CSVVGDRGDGANVLTF. The DNA of the CDR3 is TGCAGCGTTGTAGGAGATCGGGGGGATGGGGCCAACGTCCTGACTTTC.

This chain links TRBV9 with TRBJ2-2, with D hard to call. Germline CDR1 SGDLS, CDR2 YYNGEE. This CDR3 contains 12 residues. Trimming shortened V by 4 bases and J by 4 bases, and 5 bases separated the two germline ends. CDR3 bases: TGTGCCAGCAGCTCGAGCACCGGGGAGCTGTTTTTT. Its protein product is CASSSSTGELFF.

DNA for the CDR3: TGCGCCAGCGCTTGGGGGGTACAGGCTGAAGCTTTCTTT. It specifies CASAWGVQAEAFF. The chain has TRBV4-1 and TRBJ1-1; D may be TRBD1 (5 bases). Trimming removed 8 bases from V and 6 bases from J, with 16 bases in between. Germline loops: CDR1 MGHRA, CDR2 YSYEKL. The CDR3 runs 13 residues.

CDR3 nucleotides: TGTGCCTGGGTCAGAGGGAGCTCTGGAAACACCATATATTTT. It translates to CAWVRGSSGNTIYF. The genes are TRBV30 and TRBJ1-3, with D hard to call. With 5 bases removed from V and 0 bases from J, the gap between germline ends came to 11 bases. This CDR3 spans 14 amino acids. Germline CDR1 and CDR2: GTSNPN and SVGIG (reference sequence).

The J gene is TRBJ1-5, the V gene TRBV18; 7 bases match TRBD1. The V and J ends lost 2 bases and 0 bases, in that order; junction bases with no gene match: 4. Per the germline V gene, CDR1 is KGHSH and CDR2 is LQKENI. The CDR3 loop spans 16 amino acids. CDR3 sequence (DNA): TGTGCCAGCTCACCAGAGACAGGGATTAGCAATCAGCCCCAGCATTTT. This sequence encodes CASSPETGISNQPQHF.

Note on this clone: At one end, the junction sequence differs from germline, possibly due to a read error. The V call is TRBV5-1, the J call TRBJ2-7; 8 bases match TRBD1. Germline CDR1 and CDR2: SGHRS and YFSETQ. This CDR3 has 15 residues. CDR3 nucleotide sequence: TGCGCCAGCAGCTTAACACAGGGGGTTTCCTATGAGCAGTACTTC. It encodes CASSLTQGVSYEQYF. The complete variable domain, with remaining parts taken from reference TRBV5-1 and TRBJ2-7, reads KAGVTQTPRYLIKTRGQQVTLSCSPISGHRSVSWYQQTPGQGLQFLFEYFSETQRNKGNFPGRFSGRQFSNSRSEMNVSTLELGDSALYLCASSLTQGVSYEQYFGPGTRLTVT.

The rearrangement links TRBV28 to TRBJ2-6; 7 bases map to TRBD1. The CDR3 runs to 16 residues. Losses at the gene ends were 2 bases for V and 3 bases for J; bases not matched to a gene: 4. Germline V gives CDR1 MDHEN, CDR2 SYDVKM. CDR3 protein: CASSLTGEFGANVLTF. The CDR3 DNA reads TGTGCCAGCAGTTTAACAGGGGAATTTGGGGCCAACGTCCTGACTTTC. The variable domain in full, completed from reference TRBV28 and TRBJ2-6, reads DVKVTQSSRYLVKRTGEKVFLECVQDMDHENMFWYRQDPGLGLRLIYFSYDVKMKEKGDIPEGYSVSREKKERFSLILESASTNQTSMYLCASSLTGEFGANVLTFGAGSRLTVL.

V and J are TRBV10-3 and TRBJ1-6, with D uncertain. Germline-derived CDR1 and CDR2 are ENHRY and SYGVKD. Trimming left V 2 bases short and J 9 bases short, with 14 bases between. CDR3 length: 15 amino acids. CDR3 DNA: TGTGCCATCAGTGAGCCGGGAATGCTAGTTTCACCCCTCCACTTT. This codes for CAISEPGMLVSPLHF.